The next 10 T cell receptor beta chains were all read from a single sample in a study of blood T cell repertoires in COVID-19 (dated by TCRdb to 2018 to 2020). Libraries were constructed by the immunoSEQ multiplex PCR assay. The clones in this table, taken by TCRdb from immuneACCESS, are in-frame only. Not every clone is retained; where verified, under half of the shortfall comes from an unresolved V gene, and the cause of the rest is unknown. The sample contains some 120,000 clones, about nine tenths of them found a single time. In total, the top ten clones hold 1.8% of the sample. The sequencing sample was made of peripheral blood. These TCRs come from a human donor with active COVID-19. The donor label of this sample is uncertain.

Here the CDR3 reads CASRGQGLGDEQFF. CDR3 DNA: TGTGCCAGCAGGGGACAGGGCCTTGGCGATGAGCAGTTCTTC. The gene calls are TRBV2 and TRBJ2-1; TRBD1 matches 9 bases. The CDR3 covers 14 residues. Germline CDR1 is SNHLY and CDR2 is FYNNEI. The J segment lost 8 bases and the V segment lost 6 bases, leaving 8 bases of the junction unmatched.

The rearrangement links TRBV5-6 to TRBJ2-2; a possible D gene is TRBD1 (5 bases). Per the germline V gene, CDR1 is SGHDT and CDR2 is YYEEEE. The CDR3 spans 15 residues. V dropped 7 bases and J dropped 5 bases, with 18 bases sitting between them. CDR3 region: CASRAPPTETGELFF. In DNA form, the CDR3 reads TGTGCCAGCCGCGCCCCACCGACAGAAACCGGGGAGCTGTTTTTT.

V gene TRBV4-1 combines with J gene TRBJ2-1; TRBD1 aligns across 9 bases. The CDR3 runs 17 residues. V gave up 0 bases and J gave up 2 bases; unmatched junction bases: 5. CDR1 and CDR2 from the germline V gene are MGHRA and YSYEKL. The CDR3 DNA reads as TGCGCCAGCAGCCAAGATAGGGGACAGGGAACCTACAATGAGCAGTTCTTC. This encodes CASSQDRGQGTYNEQFF.

This chain connects TRBV5-4 to TRBJ2-7; TRBD1 agrees at 8 bases. Per the germline V gene, CDR1 is SGHNT and CDR2 is YYREEE (reference sequence). J lost 2 bases, V lost 1 base, and 5 bases had no gene match. The CDR3 covers 15 residues. The CDR3: CASSLSGQGAYEQYF. CDR3 in DNA: TGTGCCAGCAGCTTGTCTGGACAGGGTGCCTACGAGCAGTACTTC.

The chain employs TRBV5-1 and TRBJ1-1; D is unclear. The CDR3 contains 16 residues. CDR1 SGHRS and CDR2 YFSETQ come from the germline V gene. Trimming left V 0 bases short and J 5 bases short, with 17 bases between. CDR3 sequence reads: CASSLEEVRTWTEAFF. Here the CDR3 DNA reads TGCGCCAGCAGCTTGGAGGAGGTCAGGACCTGGACTGAAGCTTTCTTT.

The chain has TRBV6-5 and TRBJ2-7, with 9 positions matching TRBD1. From germline, CDR1 is MNHEY and CDR2 SVGAGI. The CDR3 spans 15 residues. V trimming: 6 bases; J trimming: 2 bases; junction bases outside the gene matches: 8. In DNA, the CDR3 is TGTGCCAGCAGGCAGGGACAGGGTTCCACCTACGAGCAGTACTTC. This gives the protein CASRQGQGSTYEQYF.

The CDR3 nucleotides read TGTGCCAGCAGACCTACTAGCGGGGGGGCAGAGCAGTTCTTC. It specifies CASRPTSGGAEQFF. The chain recombines TRBV6-2 or TRBV6-3 with TRBJ2-1; 13 nucleotides line up with TRBD2. The CDR3 is 14 residues long. CDR1 is MNHEY and CDR2 is SVGEGT in the germline V gene. The trim removed 6 bases at V and 10 bases at J, leaving 6 bases unmatched.

Written as DNA, the CDR3 is TGTGCCAGCAGTTACTCAGGGGCCGGCAAGCACTATGGCTACACCTTC. Amino acid sequence: CASSYSGAGKHYGYTF. This chain links TRBV6-2 or TRBV6-3 with TRBJ1-2; D is perhaps TRBD1 (5 bases). This CDR3 region has 16 residues. The germline V and J ends were trimmed by 0 bases and 3 bases, with 14 bases remaining between them. CDR1 is MNHEY, CDR2 SVGEGT, per germline.

The chain recombines TRBV2 with TRBJ1-2; a possible D gene is TRBD1 (5 bases). V was shortened by 5 bases and J by 0 bases, with 7 bases between the two germline ends. Germline V gene sequence: CDR1 SNHLY, CDR2 FYNNEI. The CDR3 spans 13 residues. CDR3 coding DNA: TGTGCCAGCAGTAGGACAACTAACTATGGCTACACCTTC. Protein: CASSRTTNYGYTF.

The chain couples TRBV7-2 to TRBJ2-7, with D tentatively TRBD2 (6 bases). The CDR3 consists of 16 residues. From germline, CDR1 is SGHTA and CDR2 FQGNSA. V dropped 1 base and J dropped 0 bases, with 13 bases sitting between them. Here the CDR3 DNA reads TGTGCCAGCAGCTTAGGGGTTAGCGGAGGCTCCTACGAGCAGTACTTC. Protein product: CASSLGVSGGSYEQYF.